This TCR beta chain was captured in a study of regulatory T cells in long-lasting Graves disease. The CDR3 contains 16 residues. CDR1 is LGHNA and CDR2 is YNFKEQ in the germline V gene. V gave up 1 base and J gave up 5 bases; unmatched junction bases: 5. Time point: newly diagnosed GD, antithyroid drugs for less than 3 months. PBMC-extracted RNA yielded the TCR library. TCR beta libraries were built with iRepertoire HTBI primers and Arm-PCR of CDR3 regions. TCRdb re-called the multiplex PCR reads through MiXCR, storing one row per CDR3 protein. Here the sample spans around 250,000 distinct CDR3 sequences, around 18% being singletons. This clonotype has at least ten counts. This sample was also put to use in a study of T cells in Graves' hyperthyroidism and ophthalmopathy. That report adds: Across 18 months, stable Graves' hyperthyroidism was marked by no progression to ophthalmopathy.

The receptor was isolated from a woman aged 30 to 39 with Graves disease. This material consisted of peripheral blood mononuclear cells (PBMCs), taken at new diagnosis, from a patient treated with antithyroid drugs. The chain links TRBV4-2 to TRBJ2-3, with 11 bases identical to TRBD2. Here the CDR3 reads CASSQVAGGHKDTQYF. Here the CDR3 DNA reads TGTGCCAGCAGCCAAGTAGCGGGGGGGCATAAAGATACGCAGTATTTT.